This TCR beta chain was captured in a study of cytomegalovirus exposure and HLA in healthy donors. Primers included in the PCR were 60 Vbeta and 13 Jbeta primers. The protocol was immunoSEQ multiplex PCR, while the TCRdb copy is restricted to in-frame clones and leaves out a portion. The data contain about 100,000 clones, around three quarters of them seen just once; the ten biggest clones take up just under 4%. V lost 2 bases to trimming and J lost 0 bases, with 7 bases between them. Germline V gene lookup returns CDR1 MNHEY and CDR2 SMNVEV (reference sequence). The CDR3 runs 15 residues. This clone was recorded a few times. Antigen unknown. Overall study results and limits: As a later analysis showed, a missense DCLRE1C variant was linked to trimming of TCR beta V- and J-genes. In vitro confirmation showed three CMV-associated chains to be CMV antigen specific.

This sequence originates from a woman aged 50 to 60 in good health and CMV-seropositive. The sample was PBMCs. The genes are TRBV27 and TRBJ1-4, with unresolved D. CDR3 bases: TGTGCCAGCAGTTTAGCGGCTGCAACTAATGAAAAACTGTTTTTT. Its translation: CASSLAAATNEKLFF.